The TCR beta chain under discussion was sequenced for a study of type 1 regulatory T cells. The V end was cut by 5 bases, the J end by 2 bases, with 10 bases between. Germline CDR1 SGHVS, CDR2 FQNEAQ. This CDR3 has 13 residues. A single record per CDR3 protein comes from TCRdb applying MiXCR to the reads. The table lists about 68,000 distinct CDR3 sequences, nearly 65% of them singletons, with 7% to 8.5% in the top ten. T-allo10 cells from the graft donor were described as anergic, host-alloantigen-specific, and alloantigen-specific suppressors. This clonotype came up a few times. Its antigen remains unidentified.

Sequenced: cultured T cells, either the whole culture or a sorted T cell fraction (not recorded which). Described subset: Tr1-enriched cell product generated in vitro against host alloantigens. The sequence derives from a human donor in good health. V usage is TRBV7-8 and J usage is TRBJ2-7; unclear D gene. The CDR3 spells CASSLPPTYEQYF. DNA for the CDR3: TGTGCCAGCAGCCTCCCGCCAACCTACGAGCAGTACTTC.